Shown below are 6 T cell receptor beta chains from a single sample sequenced in a study of STAT5B mutations in CD4+ large granular lymphocyte leukemia. Sequenced by immunoSEQ multiplex PCR; TCRdb stores in-frame clones only, minus some. The top ten hold 4.4% of the sample, which has about 32,000 clones, around four fifths seen once. Material: CD4+ T cells from blood buffy coats. The receptors were gathered from a human donor in good health.

This clone was seen more than once but under ten times. The CDR3 DNA sequence: TGTGCCAGCTCATCGGACTTACAATCCCTCGAGCAGTACTTC. Protein product: CASSSDLQSLEQYF. This rearrangement joins TRBV18 to TRBJ2-7; possibly TRBD2 for D (5 bases). V was trimmed by 5 bases and J by 6 bases, leaving 17 bases between them. Per the germline V gene, CDR1 is KGHSH and CDR2 is LQKENI. This CDR3 is 14 amino acids long. Using reference TRBV18 and TRBJ2-7 for the parts outside the CDR3, the full variable domain is NAGVMQNPRHLVRRRGQEARLRCSPMKGHSHVYWYRQLPEEGLKFMVYLQKENIIDESGMPKERFSAEFPKEGPSILRIQQVVRGDSAAYFCASSSDLQSLEQYFGPGTRLTVT.

The chain has TRBV5-5 and TRBJ2-7, with D maybe TRBD2 (6 bases). V was shortened by 2 bases and J by 6 bases, with 9 bases between the two germline ends. The germline CDR1 and CDR2 sequences are SGHKS and YYEKEE (reference sequence). CDR3 length: 12 amino acids. In nucleotides, the CDR3 is TGTGCCAGCAGCTTCTTGGAGGGCGAGCAGTACTTC. It is translated as CASSFLEGEQYF. The whole variable domain, filled in from reference TRBV5-5 and TRBJ2-7, reads DAGVTQSPTHLIKTRGQQVTLRCSPISGHKSVSWYQQVLGQGPQFIFQYYEKEERGRGNFPDRFSARQFPNYSSELNVNALLLGDSALYLCASSFLEGEQYFGPGTRLTVT.

The rearrangement joins TRBV28 to TRBJ2-7, with 11 bases that match TRBD2. V was clipped by 5 bases and J by 3 bases; unmatched bases: 0. CDR3 length equals 13 residues. Germline CDR1 MDHEN, CDR2 SYDVKM. The CDR3 loop reads CASSGTSGYEQYF. The DNA for the CDR3 is TGTGCCAGCAGTGGGACTAGCGGCTACGAGCAGTACTTC.

V is TRBV11-2 and J is TRBJ2-2, with 14 bases that match TRBD2. This CDR3 has 16 amino acids. Germline V gene lookup returns CDR1 SGHAT and CDR2 FQNNGV. The trim removed 5 bases at V and 7 bases at J, leaving 6 bases unmatched. The CDR3 DNA reads as TGTGCCAGCAGCCAGGGGACTAGCGGGAGAGGCGGGGAGCTGTTTTTT. Protein sequence: CASSQGTSGRGGELFF.

This sequence joins TRBV19 and TRBJ2-7; perhaps TRBD2 as D (5 bases). Trimming pared 6 bases from V and 0 bases from J, leaving 6 bases between. The CDR3 consists of 12 residues. Germline CDR1 and CDR2: LNHDA and SQIVND (reference sequence). Here the CDR3 reads CASSGNSYEQYF. CDR3 sequence (DNA): TGTGCCAGTAGCGGGAACTCCTACGAGCAGTACTTC.

J is TRBJ2-5 and V is TRBV6-1, with 8 bases matching TRBD1. The CDR3 extends over 14 amino acids. Germline CDR1 is MNHNS and CDR2 is SASEGT. J gave up 7 bases and V 4 bases, and 8 bases lay outside the gene matches. In DNA, the CDR3 is TGTGCCAGCAGTGGCTCGACAGGGGTAGGGACCCAGTACTTC. It translates to CASSGSTGVGTQYF.